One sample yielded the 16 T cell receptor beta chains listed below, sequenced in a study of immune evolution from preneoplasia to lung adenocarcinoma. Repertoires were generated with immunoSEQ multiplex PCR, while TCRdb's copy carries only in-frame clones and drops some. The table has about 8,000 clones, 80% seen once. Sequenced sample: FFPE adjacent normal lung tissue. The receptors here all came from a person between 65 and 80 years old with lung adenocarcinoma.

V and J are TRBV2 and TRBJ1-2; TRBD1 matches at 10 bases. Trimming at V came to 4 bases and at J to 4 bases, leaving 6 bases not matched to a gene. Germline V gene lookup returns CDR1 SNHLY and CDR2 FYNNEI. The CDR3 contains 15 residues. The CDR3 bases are TGTGCCAGCAGTGGTTCGGGACAGGGGACCTATGGCTACACCTTC. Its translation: CASSGSGQGTYGYTF. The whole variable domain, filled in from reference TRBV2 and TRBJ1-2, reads EPEVTQTPSHQVTQMGQEVILRCVPISNHLYFYWYRQILGQKVEFLVSFYNNEISEKSEIFDDQFSVERPDGSNFTLKIRSTKLEDSAMYFCASSGSGQGTYGYTFGSGTRLTVV.

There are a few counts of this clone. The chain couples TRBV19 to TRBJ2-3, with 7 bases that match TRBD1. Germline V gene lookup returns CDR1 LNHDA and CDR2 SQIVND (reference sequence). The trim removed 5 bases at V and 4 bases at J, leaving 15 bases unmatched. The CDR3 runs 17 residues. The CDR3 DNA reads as TGTGCCAGTAGTTTCAGACAGGGACCAGGCCTACCAGATACGCAGTATTTT. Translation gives CASSFRQGPGLPDTQYF.

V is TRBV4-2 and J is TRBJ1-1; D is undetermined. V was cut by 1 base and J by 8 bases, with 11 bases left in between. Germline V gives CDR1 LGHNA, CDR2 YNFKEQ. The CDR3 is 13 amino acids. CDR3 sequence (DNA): TGTGCCAGCAGCCAAGTTCTAATGGGGGAAGCTTTCTTT. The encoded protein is CASSQVLMGEAFF.

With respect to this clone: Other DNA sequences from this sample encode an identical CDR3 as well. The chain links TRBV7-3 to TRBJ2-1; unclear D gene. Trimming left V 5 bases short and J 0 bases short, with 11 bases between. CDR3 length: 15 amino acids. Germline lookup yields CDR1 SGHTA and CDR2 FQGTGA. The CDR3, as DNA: TGTGCCAGCAGCCCGGCCCCGAGCTCCTACAATGAGCAGTTCTTC. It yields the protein CASSPAPSSYNEQFF.

This CDR3 is CASSIGGIPHEQYF. The CDR3 DNA reads as TGTGCCAGCAGTATCGGGGGAATCCCCCACGAGCAGTACTTC. The chain combines TRBV27 with TRBJ2-7; maybe TRBD2 (6 bases). V gave up 5 bases and J gave up 5 bases, with 16 bases separating them. The length of the CDR3 is 14 residues. The germline V gene encodes CDR1 MNHEY and CDR2 SMNVEV (reference sequence).

CDR3 region: CAWSATTRGIGQGFADTQYF. Written as DNA, the CDR3 is TGTGCCTGGAGTGCAACCACGCGGGGAATCGGACAGGGTTTCGCAGATACGCAGTATTTT. This chain joins TRBV30 and TRBJ2-3, with 8 bases aligning to TRBD1. Germline values: CDR1 GTSNPN, CDR2 SVGIG (reference sequence). Trimming at V came to 1 base and at J to 4 bases, leaving 22 bases not matched to a gene. The CDR3 is 20 residues long. Complete variable domain (other parts from reference TRBV30 and TRBJ2-3): SQTIHQWPATLVQPVGSPLSLECTVEGTSNPNLYWYRQAAGRGLQLLFYSVGIGQISSEVPQNLSASRPQDRQFILSSKKLLLSDSGFYLCAWSATTRGIGQGFADTQYFGPGTRLTVL.

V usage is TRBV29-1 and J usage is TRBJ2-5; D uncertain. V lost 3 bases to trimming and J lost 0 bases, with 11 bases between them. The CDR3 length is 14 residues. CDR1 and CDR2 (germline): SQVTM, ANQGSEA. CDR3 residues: CSVELARNQETQYF. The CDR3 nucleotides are TGCAGCGTTGAGCTCGCCAGAAACCAAGAGACCCAGTACTTC.

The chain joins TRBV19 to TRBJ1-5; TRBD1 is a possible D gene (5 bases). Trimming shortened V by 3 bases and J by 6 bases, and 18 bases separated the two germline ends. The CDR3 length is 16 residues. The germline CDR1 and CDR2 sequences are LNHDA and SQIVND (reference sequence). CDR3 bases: TGTGCCAGTAGTATTGGGGTCAGGGACTCGGGTCAGCCCCAGCATTTT. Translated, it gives CASSIGVRDSGQPQHF.

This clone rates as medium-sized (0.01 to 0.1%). As DNA, the CDR3 is TGTGCCAGCACGGGGAATGAGCAGTTCTTC. This translates into CASTGNEQFF. V and J are TRBV7-2 and TRBJ2-1; TRBD2 might be the D (5 bases). Trimming pared 7 bases from V and 7 bases from J, leaving 5 bases between. CDR1 is SGHTA and CDR2 is FQGNSA in the germline V gene. The CDR3 consists of 10 residues.

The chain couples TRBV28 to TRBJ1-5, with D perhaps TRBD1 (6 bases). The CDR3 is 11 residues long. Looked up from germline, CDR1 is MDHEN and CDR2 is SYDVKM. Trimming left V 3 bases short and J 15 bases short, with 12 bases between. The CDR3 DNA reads TGTGCCAGCAGTTTCCGGGGGGCACCGCATTTT. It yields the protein CASSFRGAPHF.

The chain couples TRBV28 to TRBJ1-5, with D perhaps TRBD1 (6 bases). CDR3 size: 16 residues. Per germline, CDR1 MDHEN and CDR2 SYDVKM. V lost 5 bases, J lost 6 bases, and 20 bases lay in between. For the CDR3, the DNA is TGTGCCAGCAGTCCTCCGAGGGGGGGTTTGGGTCAGCCCCAGCATTTT. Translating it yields CASSPPRGGLGQPQHF.

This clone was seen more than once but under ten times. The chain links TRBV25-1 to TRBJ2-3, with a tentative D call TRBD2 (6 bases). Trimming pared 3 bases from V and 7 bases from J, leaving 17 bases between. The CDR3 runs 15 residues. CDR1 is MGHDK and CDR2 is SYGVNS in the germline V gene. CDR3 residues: CASSDPARESYTQYF. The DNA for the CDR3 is TGTGCCAGCAGTGACCCCGCTCGGGAGAGCTATACGCAGTATTTT.

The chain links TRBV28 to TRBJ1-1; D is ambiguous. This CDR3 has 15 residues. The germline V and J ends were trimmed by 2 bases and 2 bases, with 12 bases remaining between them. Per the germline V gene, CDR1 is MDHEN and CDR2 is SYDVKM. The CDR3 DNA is TGTGCCAGCAGTTTAGAAGGGATTTTAAACACTGAAGCTTTCTTT. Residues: CASSLEGILNTEAFF.

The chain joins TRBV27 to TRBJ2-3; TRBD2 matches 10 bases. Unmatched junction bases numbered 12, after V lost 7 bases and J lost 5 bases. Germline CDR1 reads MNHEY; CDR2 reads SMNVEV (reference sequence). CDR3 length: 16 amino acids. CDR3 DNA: TGTGCCAGCACCCCATTGGGTGTAGCGGGGGGAGATACGCAGTATTTT. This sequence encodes CASTPLGVAGGDTQYF.

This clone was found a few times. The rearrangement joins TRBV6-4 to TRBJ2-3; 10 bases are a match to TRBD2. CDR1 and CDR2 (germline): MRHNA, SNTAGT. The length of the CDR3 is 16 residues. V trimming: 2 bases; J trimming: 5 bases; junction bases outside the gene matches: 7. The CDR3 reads CASSDRTSGDLDTQYF. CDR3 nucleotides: TGTGCCAGCAGTGACCGTACTAGCGGGGACCTAGATACGCAGTATTTT.

CDR3 bases: TGTGCTAGTGGTTTCCCGGGACAGGGGGCCAGAAATGAGCAGTTCTTC. Its translation is CASGFPGQGARNEQFF. The chain couples TRBV12-5 to TRBJ2-1; the match to TRBD1 covers 12 bases. After removal of 3 bases from V and 7 bases from J, the junction contained 7 bases not matched to a gene. This CDR3 is 16 amino acids long. The germline V gene encodes CDR1 LGHNT and CDR2 FRNRAP.